This T cell receptor beta chain was captured by sequencing in a study of T cells after yellow fever vaccination. TCRdb reprocessed the 5' RACE reads with MiXCR, giving one entry per CDR3 protein. This sample has around 320,000 distinct CDR3 sequences, with approximately 4% found just once. This clonotype was counted a few times. Germline values: CDR1 ENHRY, CDR2 SYGVKD. Germline trimming cut 6 bases from V and 6 bases from J; bases unmatched to any gene: 6. The CDR3 is made up of 13 amino acids. This material consisted of PBMCs, taken 15 days after the yellow fever booster vaccination. This sequence originates from a young man who received the YFV17D yellow fever vaccine. The rearrangement uses TRBV10-3 and TRBJ1-1, with 8 bases aligning to TRBD1. The CDR3 DNA follows: TGTGCCATCAGGCAGGGGGCAGGCGCTGAAGCTTTCTTT. As protein: CAIRQGAGAEAFF.